The 8 T cell receptor beta chains below come from one sample, sequenced in a study of OX40 agonist ivuxolimab in advanced cancers. Measured with immunoSEQ multiplex PCR; TCRdb has only the in-frame clones, and not every one. The table has about 50,000 clones, roughly 87% seen once; the top ten hold about 6%. Specimen: CD4+ or CD8+ T cells sorted from blood, collected in a trial of the OX40 agonist ivuxolimab. Every receptor here comes from an adult with an advanced solid tumor such as melanoma, head and neck, liver or kidney cancer.

The CDR3 sequence is CASSQGTGYGYTF. In DNA, the CDR3 is TGCGCCAGCAGCCAAGGGACAGGGTATGGCTACACCTTC. The chain is built from TRBV4-1 and TRBJ1-2; 8 nucleotides line up with TRBD1. This CDR3 has 13 amino acids. Germline-derived CDR1 and CDR2 are MGHRA and YSYEKL. Trimming at V came to 1 base and at J to 5 bases, leaving 0 bases not matched to a gene.

The chain uses TRBV5-1 and TRBJ2-1; D perhaps matches TRBD2 (5 bases). The germline V gene encodes CDR1 SGHRS and CDR2 YFSETQ. V dropped 2 bases and J dropped 6 bases, with 24 bases sitting between them. This CDR3 contains 18 residues. CDR3 nucleotides: TGCGCCAGCAGCTTTAGCGAACCGTCGACTTTTGAATTCAATGAGCAGTTCTTC. Translation: CASSFSEPSTFEFNEQFF.

The chain uses TRBV6-5 and TRBJ2-1; D unclear. This CDR3 has 13 residues. V lost 4 bases to trimming and J lost 10 bases, with 14 bases between them. Germline assignment: CDR1 MNHEY and CDR2 SVGAGI. Here the CDR3 DNA reads TGTGCCAGCAGTTTTGAGGACCAAGGGGAGCAGTTCTTC. It codes for CASSFEDQGEQFF.

The V and J genes are TRBV7-9 and TRBJ2-5, with a possible D match to TRBD2 (6 bases). Deletions cut 5 bases from V and 8 bases from J, with 15 bases between. This CDR3 is 13 amino acids long. In germline, CDR1 is SEHNR, CDR2 FQNEAQ (reference sequence). CDR3 residues: CASSKEGSSTQYF. CDR3 nucleotides: TGTGCCAGCAGCAAGGAGGGATCGAGTACCCAGTACTTC.

The chain has TRBV10-3 and TRBJ2-1; D tentatively reads TRBD1 or TRBD2 (5 bases each). This CDR3 has 15 amino acids. Trimming took 6 bases from V and 8 from J, leaving 20 bases between them. From germline, CDR1 is ENHRY and CDR2 SYGVKD. The CDR3 nucleotides are TGTGCCATCAGCTTACGGGACGAAGCGATTGATGAGCAGTTCTTC. Protein sequence: CAISLRDEAIDEQFF.

Here the CDR3 reads CASSPGQPSNQPQHF. In DNA form, the CDR3 reads TGTGCCAGCAGCCCAGGACAGCCTAGCAATCAGCCCCAGCATTTT. This chain uses TRBV6-6 with TRBJ1-5, with D maybe TRBD1 (6 bases). The ends were cut back, 6 bases at V and 0 bases at J, with 12 bases in the middle. The CDR3 loop spans 15 amino acids. Per germline, CDR1 MNHNY and CDR2 SVGAGI (reference sequence).

The chain has TRBV11-2 and TRBJ1-1, with D perhaps matching TRBD1 (6 bases). Germline-derived CDR1 and CDR2 are SGHAT and FQNNGV. The CDR3 is 15 residues long. Trimming removed 1 base at V and 5 bases at J, with 14 bases between. The CDR3 loop is CASSLGLGQATEAFF. In nucleotides, the CDR3 is TGTGCCAGCAGCTTAGGGCTGGGACAAGCTACTGAAGCTTTCTTT.

CDR3 region: CASSLYTHRDTQYF. The CDR3 nucleotides are TGTGCCAGCAGCCTCTACACGCACAGGGATACGCAGTATTTT. The V and J genes are TRBV14 and TRBJ2-3; tentatively, D is TRBD1 (5 bases). V was shortened by 4 bases and J by 6 bases, with 14 bases between the two germline ends. Germline CDR1 SGHDN, CDR2 FVKESK. The CDR3 is made up of 14 amino acids.